The 3 T cell receptor beta chains in this list originate from one sample, sequenced in a study of T cells in Graves' hyperthyroidism and ophthalmopathy. Amplification targeted TCR beta CDR3 regions from RNA transcripts. An initial round of RT-PCR targeting the TCR CDR3 relied on the HTBI primer set. TCRdb used MiXCR to reprocess the multiplex PCR reads, holding one entry per CDR3 protein. The sample shows roughly 740,000 distinct CDR3 sequences, approximately 16% of them seen only once. Sample: blood. These receptors were obtained from a man younger than 30 with Graves' hyperthyroidism.

This clonotype was detected ten times or more. The J gene is TRBJ2-3, the V gene TRBV30; D may be TRBD2 (5 bases). Looked up from germline, CDR1 is GTSNPN and CDR2 is SVGIG (reference sequence). The CDR3 totals 14 residues. V gave up 0 bases and J gave up 8 bases, with 15 bases separating them. CDR3 DNA sequence: TGTGCCTGGAGTGTCGGGGATAGCTTTGGTACGCAGTATTTT. Amino acids: CAWSVGDSFGTQYF.

This clonotype was picked up many times. V and J are TRBV2 and TRBJ2-7, with a weak D call TRBD1 (6 bases). The CDR3 contains 14 residues. With 6 bases removed from V and 2 bases from J, the gap between germline ends came to 14 bases. Germline CDR1 and CDR2: SNHLY and FYNNEI. The CDR3 nucleotides read TGTGCCAGCAGCAGGCAGGGGCCAGCCTACGAGCAGTACTTC. This sequence encodes CASSRQGPAYEQYF. The complete variable domain, with remaining parts taken from reference TRBV2 and TRBJ2-7, reads EPEVTQTPSHQVTQMGQEVILRCVPISNHLYFYWYRQILGQKVEFLVSFYNNEISEKSEIFDDQFSVERPDGSNFTLKIRSTKLEDSAMYFCASSRQGPAYEQYFGPGTRLTVT.

In regard to this clonotype: Compared with germline, one end of the junction differs, possibly owing to a read error. The chain couples TRBV7-2 to TRBJ2-1, with D perhaps TRBD2 (5 bases). The germline CDR1 and CDR2 sequences are SGHTA and FQGNSA. The CDR3 contains 11 residues. The CDR3 sequence: CASSILGTRVF. In DNA, the CDR3 is TGTGCCAGCAGCATATTGGGAACGAGGGTCTTC.